The entry that follows covers one T cell receptor beta chain sequence. The antigen is not known. Construction of the TCRbeta library involved unique molecular identifiers. Each CDR3 protein gets one entry after TCRdb re-called the PCR reads with MiXCR. The sample lists some 120,000 distinct CDR3 sequences, roughly 10% occurring once. This specimen belongs to a study of T-cell reconstitution after alpha-beta-depleted transplantation in children. The study's findings and limits: In some patients, recipient T cells and intrathymic progenitors surviving conditioning explained high day-60 diversity. Reports say that about two months after transplant, the alpha-beta T cells came out of several hundred graft clones that had expanded. Fresh T-cell production supplied most of the T-cell counts and diversity seen one year after transplant.

The TCR comes from a girl in the first two years of life who had a stem cell transplant for combined immunodeficiency, so the T cells may come from the graft donor. Here the sequenced sample was PBMCs, mostly from graft donor cells, taken 180 days after TCRalphabeta/CD19-depleted stem cell transplant.

The CDR3 DNA sequence: TGTGCCAGCAGCCCCGGGGGCACAAGCTACACCTTC. This gives the protein CASSPGGTSYTF. This chain uses TRBV7-3 with TRBJ1-2, with D maybe TRBD1 (6 bases). V was clipped by 5 bases and J by 9 bases, with 13 bases between them. This CDR3 is built from 12 residues. Germline V gene lookup returns CDR1 SGHTA and CDR2 FQGTGA.